This T cell receptor (beta chain) is drawn from a study of T cell responses to AZD1222 COVID-19 vaccine. Across the study: It was second doses at about 4 or about 12 weeks that were pooled.

The method was immunoSEQ multiplex PCR; TCRdb's version includes in-frame clones alone and lacks a portion of them. The sample records 150,000 to 200,000 clones, roughly nine tenths being singletons. Regarding the study as a whole: Spike-specific TCR breadth and depth went up after people got two AZD1222 doses. Most donors were white British, females outnumbered males, and clonal diversity was possibly underestimated.

CDR1 is SGHRS and CDR2 is YFSETQ in the germline V gene. J lost 7 bases, V lost 4 bases, and 5 bases had no gene match. CDR3 length: 14 amino acids. As regards this clone: The antigen is not known.

The TCR sequence derives from an adult in good health. The rearrangement links TRBV5-1 to TRBJ2-1; 10 nucleotides line up with TRBD1. The sequenced sample was peripheral blood, obtained on day 0 of AZD1222 vaccination. The CDR3 sequence is CASSPGQGLNEQFF. DNA of the CDR3: TGCGCCAGCAGCCCGGGACAGGGGTTGAATGAGCAGTTCTTC.